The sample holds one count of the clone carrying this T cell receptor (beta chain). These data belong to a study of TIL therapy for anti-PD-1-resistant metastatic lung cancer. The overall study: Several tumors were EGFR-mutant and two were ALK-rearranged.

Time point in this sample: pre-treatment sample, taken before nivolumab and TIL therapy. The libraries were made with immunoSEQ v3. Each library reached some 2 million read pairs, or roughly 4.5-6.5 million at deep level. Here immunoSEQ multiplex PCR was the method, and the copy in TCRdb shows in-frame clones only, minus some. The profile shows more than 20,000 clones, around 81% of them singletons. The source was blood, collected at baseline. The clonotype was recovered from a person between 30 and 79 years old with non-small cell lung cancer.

CDR3 sequence: CASSYLRTGSNTEAFF. The CDR3 bases are TGTGCCAGCAGTTACTTAAGGACAGGTTCGAACACTGAAGCTTTCTTT. The chain is built from TRBV6-5 and TRBJ1-1; 7 bases map to TRBD1. The germline V gene has CDR1 MNHEY and CDR2 SVGAGI. The CDR3 covers 16 residues. V gave up 1 base and J gave up 1 base; unmatched junction bases: 6.